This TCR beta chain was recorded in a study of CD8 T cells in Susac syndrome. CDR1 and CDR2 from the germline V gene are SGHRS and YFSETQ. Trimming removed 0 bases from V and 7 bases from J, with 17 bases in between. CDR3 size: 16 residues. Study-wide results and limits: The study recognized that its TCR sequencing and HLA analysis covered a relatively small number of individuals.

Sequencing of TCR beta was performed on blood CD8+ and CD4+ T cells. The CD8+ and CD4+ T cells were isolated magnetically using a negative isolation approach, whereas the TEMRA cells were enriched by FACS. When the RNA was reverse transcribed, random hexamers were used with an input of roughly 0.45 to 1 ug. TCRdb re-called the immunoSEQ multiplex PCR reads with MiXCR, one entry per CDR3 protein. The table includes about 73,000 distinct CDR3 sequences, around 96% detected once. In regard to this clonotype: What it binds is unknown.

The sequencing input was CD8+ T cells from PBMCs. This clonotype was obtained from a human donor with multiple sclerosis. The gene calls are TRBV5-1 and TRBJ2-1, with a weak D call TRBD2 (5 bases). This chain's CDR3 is CASSLEADVLGNEQFF. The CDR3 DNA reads TGCGCCAGCAGCTTGGAAGCGGACGTCCTGGGGAATGAGCAGTTCTTC.